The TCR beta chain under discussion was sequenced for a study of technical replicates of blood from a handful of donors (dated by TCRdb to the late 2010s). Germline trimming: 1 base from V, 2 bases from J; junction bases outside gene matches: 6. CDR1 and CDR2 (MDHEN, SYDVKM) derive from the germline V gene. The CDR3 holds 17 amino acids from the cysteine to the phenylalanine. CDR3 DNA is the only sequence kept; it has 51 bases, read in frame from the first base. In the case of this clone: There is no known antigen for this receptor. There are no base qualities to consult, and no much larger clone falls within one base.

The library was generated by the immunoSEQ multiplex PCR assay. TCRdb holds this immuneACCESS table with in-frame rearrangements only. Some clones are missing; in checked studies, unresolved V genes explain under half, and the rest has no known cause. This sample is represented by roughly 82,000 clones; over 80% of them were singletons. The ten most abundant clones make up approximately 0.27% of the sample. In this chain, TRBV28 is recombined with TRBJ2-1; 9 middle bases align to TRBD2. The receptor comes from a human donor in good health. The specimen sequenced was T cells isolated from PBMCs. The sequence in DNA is TGTGCCAGCAGTTTATTGGTAGCGGGGGCTACCTACAATGAGCAGTTCTTC. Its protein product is CASSLLVAGATYNEQFF.